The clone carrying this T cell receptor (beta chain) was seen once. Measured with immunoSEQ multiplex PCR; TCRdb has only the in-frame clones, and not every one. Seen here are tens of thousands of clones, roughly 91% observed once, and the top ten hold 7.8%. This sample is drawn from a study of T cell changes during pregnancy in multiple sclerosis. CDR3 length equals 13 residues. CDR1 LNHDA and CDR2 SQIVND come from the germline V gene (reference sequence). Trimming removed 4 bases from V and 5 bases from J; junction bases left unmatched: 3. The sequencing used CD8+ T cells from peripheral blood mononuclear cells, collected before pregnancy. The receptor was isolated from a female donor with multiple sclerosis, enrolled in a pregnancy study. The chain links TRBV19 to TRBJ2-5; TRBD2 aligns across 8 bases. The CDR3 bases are TGTGCCAGTAGTACCACTAGCGGTGAGACCCAGTACTTC. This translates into CASSTTSGETQYF.